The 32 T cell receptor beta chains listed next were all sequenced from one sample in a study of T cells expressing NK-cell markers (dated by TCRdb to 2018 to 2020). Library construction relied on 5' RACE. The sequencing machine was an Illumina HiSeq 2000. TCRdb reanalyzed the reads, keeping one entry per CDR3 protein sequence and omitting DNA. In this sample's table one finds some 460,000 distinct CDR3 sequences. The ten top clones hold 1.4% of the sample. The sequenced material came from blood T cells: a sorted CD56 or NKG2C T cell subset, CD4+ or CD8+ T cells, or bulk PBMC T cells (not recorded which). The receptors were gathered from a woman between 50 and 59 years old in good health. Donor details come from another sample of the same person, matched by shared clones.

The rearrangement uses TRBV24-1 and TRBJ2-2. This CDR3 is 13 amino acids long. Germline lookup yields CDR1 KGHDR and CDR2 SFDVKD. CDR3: CATSDDITGELFF.

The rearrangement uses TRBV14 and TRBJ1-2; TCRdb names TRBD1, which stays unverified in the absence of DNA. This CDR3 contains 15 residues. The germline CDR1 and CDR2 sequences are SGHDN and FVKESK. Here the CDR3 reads CASSQDGIHWGGYTF.

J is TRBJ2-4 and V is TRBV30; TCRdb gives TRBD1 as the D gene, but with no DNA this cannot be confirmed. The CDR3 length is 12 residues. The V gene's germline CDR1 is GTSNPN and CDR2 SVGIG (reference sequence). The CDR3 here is CAGDRDKNIQYF.

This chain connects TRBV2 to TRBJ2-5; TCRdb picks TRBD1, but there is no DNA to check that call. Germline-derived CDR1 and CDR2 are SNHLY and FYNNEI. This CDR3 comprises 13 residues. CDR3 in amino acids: CASRGTGLETQYF.

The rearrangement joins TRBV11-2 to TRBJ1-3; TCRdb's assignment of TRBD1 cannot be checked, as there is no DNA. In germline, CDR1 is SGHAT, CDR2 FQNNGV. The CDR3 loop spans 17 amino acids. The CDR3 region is CASSPGRGGRFGNTIYF.

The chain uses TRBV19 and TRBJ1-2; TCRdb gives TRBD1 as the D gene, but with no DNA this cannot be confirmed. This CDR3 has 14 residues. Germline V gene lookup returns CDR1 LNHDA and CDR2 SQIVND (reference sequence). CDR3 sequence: CASSRTATNYGYTF.

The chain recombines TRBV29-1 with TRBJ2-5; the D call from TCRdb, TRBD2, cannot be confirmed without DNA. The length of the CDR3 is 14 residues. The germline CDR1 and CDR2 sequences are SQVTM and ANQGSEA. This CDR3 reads CSSLAGGYQETQYF. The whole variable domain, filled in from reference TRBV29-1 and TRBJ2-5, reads SAVISQKPSRDICQRGTSLTIQCQVDSQVTMMFWYRQQPGQSLTLIATANQGSEATYESGFVIDKFPISRPNLTFSTLTVSNMSPEDSSIYLCSSLAGGYQETQYFGPGTRLLVL.

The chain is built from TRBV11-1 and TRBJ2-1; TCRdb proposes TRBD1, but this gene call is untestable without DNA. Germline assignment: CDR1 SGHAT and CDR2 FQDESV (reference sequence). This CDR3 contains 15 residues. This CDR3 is CASSRQGRENNEQFF. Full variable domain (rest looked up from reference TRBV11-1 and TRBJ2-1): EAEVAQSPRYKITEKSQAVAFWCDPISGHATLYWYRQILGQGPELLVQFQDESVVDDSQLPKDRFSAERLKGVDSTLKIQPAELGDSAMYLCASSRQGRENNEQFFGPGTRLTVL.

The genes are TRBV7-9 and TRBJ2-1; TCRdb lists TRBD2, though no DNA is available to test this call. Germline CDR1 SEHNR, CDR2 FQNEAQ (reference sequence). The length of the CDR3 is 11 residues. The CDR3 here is CASQGGYEQFF.

CDR3 sequence reads: CSVGPKDGQPQHF. V is TRBV29-1 and J is TRBJ1-5. Germline V gene data show CDR1 as SQVTM and CDR2 as ANQGSEA. The CDR3 consists of 13 residues. Based on the CDR3 plus reference TRBV29-1 and TRBJ1-5, the full variable domain is SAVISQKPSRDICQRGTSLTIQCQVDSQVTMMFWYRQQPGQSLTLIATANQGSEATYESGFVIDKFPISRPNLTFSTLTVSNMSPEDSSIYLCSVGPKDGQPQHFGDGTRLSIL.

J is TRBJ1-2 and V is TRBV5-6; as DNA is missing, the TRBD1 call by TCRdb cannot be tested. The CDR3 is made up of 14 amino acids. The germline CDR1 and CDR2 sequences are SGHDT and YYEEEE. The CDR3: CASSLTGANYGYTF.

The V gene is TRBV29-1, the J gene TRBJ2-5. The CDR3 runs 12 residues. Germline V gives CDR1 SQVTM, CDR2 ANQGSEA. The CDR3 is CSVEVVSETQYF.

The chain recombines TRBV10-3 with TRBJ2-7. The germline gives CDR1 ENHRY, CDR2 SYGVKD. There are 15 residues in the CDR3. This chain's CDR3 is CAISDFTRNTYEQYF.

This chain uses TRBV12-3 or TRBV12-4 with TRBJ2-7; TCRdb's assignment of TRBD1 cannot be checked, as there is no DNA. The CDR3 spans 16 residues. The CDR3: CASSLGRRVGSYEQYF.

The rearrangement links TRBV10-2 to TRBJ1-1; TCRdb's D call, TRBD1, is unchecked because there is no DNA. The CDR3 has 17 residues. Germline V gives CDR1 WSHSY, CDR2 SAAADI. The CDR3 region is CASSEWDRANGDTEAFF.

This CDR3 is CASSPTANPYNEQFF. This chain uses TRBV6-4 with TRBJ2-1; TCRdb outputs TRBD1, but without DNA this stays unchecked. This CDR3 is built from 15 residues. Germline CDR1 MRHNA, CDR2 SNTAGT.

CDR3 in amino acids: CSASGLAGGGEQFF. The chain recombines TRBV20-1 with TRBJ2-1; the TRBD2 assignment by TCRdb is unverifiable without DNA. CDR1 is DFQATT, CDR2 SNEGSKA, per germline (reference sequence). The CDR3 extends over 14 amino acids.

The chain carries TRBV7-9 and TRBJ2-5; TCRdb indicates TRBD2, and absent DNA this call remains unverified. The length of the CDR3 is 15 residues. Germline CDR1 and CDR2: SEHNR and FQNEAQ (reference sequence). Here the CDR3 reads CASSFWSGILETQYF.

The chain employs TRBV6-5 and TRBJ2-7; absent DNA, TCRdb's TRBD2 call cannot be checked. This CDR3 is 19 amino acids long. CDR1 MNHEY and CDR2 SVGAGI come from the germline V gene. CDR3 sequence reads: CASSYSMLAGGPSSYEQYF.

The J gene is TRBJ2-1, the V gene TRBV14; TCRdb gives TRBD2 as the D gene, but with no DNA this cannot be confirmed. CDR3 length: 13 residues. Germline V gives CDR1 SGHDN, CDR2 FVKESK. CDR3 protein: CASSLISGAEQFF.

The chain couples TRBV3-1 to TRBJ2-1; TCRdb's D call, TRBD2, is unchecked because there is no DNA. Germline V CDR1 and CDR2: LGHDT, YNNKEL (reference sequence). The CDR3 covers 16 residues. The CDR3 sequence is CASSASLAGDRNEQFF.

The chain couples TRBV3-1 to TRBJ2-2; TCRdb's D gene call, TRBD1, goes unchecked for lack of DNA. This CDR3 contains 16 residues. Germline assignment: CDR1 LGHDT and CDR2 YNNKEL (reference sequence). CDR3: CASRGGTWYNTGELFF.

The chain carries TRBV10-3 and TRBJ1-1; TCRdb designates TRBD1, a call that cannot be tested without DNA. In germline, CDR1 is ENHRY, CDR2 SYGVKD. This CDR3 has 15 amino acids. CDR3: CAISESIGAGTEAFF.

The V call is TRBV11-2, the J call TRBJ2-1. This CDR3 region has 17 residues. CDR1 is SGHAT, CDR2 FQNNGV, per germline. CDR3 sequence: CASSFGFMVGSYNEQFF.

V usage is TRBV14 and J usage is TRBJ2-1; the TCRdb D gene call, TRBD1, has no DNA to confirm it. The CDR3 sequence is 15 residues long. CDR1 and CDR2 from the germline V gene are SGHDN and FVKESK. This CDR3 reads CASSQVKIPRAEQFF. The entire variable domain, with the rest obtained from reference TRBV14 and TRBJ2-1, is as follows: EAGVTQFPSHSVIEKGQTVTLRCDPISGHDNLYWYRRVMGKEIKFLLHFVKESKQDESGMPNNRFLAERTGGTYSTLKVQPAELEDSGVYFCASSQVKIPRAEQFFGPGTRLTVL.

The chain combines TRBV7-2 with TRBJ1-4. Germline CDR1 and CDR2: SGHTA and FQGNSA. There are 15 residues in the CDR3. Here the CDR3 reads CASSRGGAANEKLFF. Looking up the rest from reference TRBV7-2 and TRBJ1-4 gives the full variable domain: GAGVSQSPSNKVTEKGKDVELRCDPISGHTALYWYRQSLGQGLEFLIYFQGNSAPDKSGLPSDRFSAERTGGSVSTLTIQRTQQEDSAVYLCASSRGGAANEKLFFGSGTQLSVL.

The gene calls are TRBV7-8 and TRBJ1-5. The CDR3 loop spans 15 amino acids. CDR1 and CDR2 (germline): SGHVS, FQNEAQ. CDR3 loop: CASSSPGRANQPQHF.

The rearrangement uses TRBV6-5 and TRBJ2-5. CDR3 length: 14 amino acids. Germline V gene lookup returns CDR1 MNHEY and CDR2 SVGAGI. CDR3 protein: CASSYSTSVQTQYF.

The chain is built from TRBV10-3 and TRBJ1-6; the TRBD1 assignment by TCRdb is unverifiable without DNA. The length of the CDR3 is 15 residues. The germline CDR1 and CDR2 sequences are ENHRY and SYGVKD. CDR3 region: CAISELDRGNSPLHF.

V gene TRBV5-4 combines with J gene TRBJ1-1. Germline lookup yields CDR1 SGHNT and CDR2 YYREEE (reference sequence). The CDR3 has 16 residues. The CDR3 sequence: CASYWLSRTSNTEAFF.

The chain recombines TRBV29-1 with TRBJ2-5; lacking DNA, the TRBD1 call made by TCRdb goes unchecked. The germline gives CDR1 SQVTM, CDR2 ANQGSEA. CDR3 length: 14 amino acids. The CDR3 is CSVGPSGGGETQYF.

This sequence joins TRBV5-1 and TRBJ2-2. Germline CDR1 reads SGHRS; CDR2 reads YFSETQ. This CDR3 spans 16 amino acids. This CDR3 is CASSLSGTQNTGELFF.